This passage covers 10 T cell receptor beta chains from one sample sequenced in a study of T cells in Graves' hyperthyroidism and ophthalmopathy. The source material, RNA transcripts, was used to amplify TCR beta CDR3 regions. TCR CDR3 underwent first-round RT-PCR with the HTBI primer set. One entry per CDR3 protein, called by TCRdb with MiXCR from the multiplex PCR reads. The table shows under 250,000 distinct CDR3 sequences, with about a sixth occurring only once. The sequenced sample was blood. Receptors originate from a woman between 50 and 59 years old with Graves' hyperthyroidism.

This clonotype was counted between two and nine times. This chain connects TRBV29-1 to TRBJ1-2; weak D call: TRBD1 (5 bases). Trimming shortened V by 4 bases and J by 9 bases, and 12 bases separated the two germline ends. Germline CDR1 and CDR2: SQVTM and ANQGSEA. The CDR3 spans 11 residues. The CDR3 protein is CSVVRDGSYTF. The CDR3 nucleotides read TGCAGCGTTGTCCGGGACGGAAGCTACACCTTC.

The V call is TRBV29-1, the J call TRBJ2-7, with TRBD1 matching 7 bases. Germline loops: CDR1 SQVTM, CDR2 ANQGSEA. This CDR3 has 13 residues. V was pared by 5 bases and J by 4 bases, with 8 bases of the junction left unmatched. The CDR3 protein is CSVKTGARYEQYF. Written as DNA, the CDR3 is TGCAGCGTTAAAACAGGGGCAAGGTACGAGCAGTACTTC.

In this sample, this clonotype turned up many times. The rearrangement uses TRBV30 and TRBJ1-1; tentatively, D is TRBD1 (6 bases). V shed 2 bases and J shed 0 bases, with 13 bases lying between them. CDR3 size: 15 residues. Per the germline V gene, CDR1 is GTSNPN and CDR2 is SVGIG (reference sequence). In DNA form, the CDR3 reads TGTGCCTGGAGTAAGTGGGGGGGGCTGAACACTGAAGCTTTCTTT. Encoded protein: CAWSKWGGLNTEAFF.

The V and J genes are TRBV5-1 and TRBJ1-1; D might be TRBD1 (5 bases). V lost 3 bases and J 1 base, leaving 13 bases between the germline ends. The CDR3 is 15 amino acids. CDR1 SGHRS and CDR2 YFSETQ come from the germline V gene. CDR3 sequence (DNA): TGCGCCAGCAGCTACGGACGTGGGGGGAACACTGAAGCTTTCTTT. This translates into CASSYGRGGNTEAFF. The entire variable domain, with the rest obtained from reference TRBV5-1 and TRBJ1-1, is as follows: KAGVTQTPRYLIKTRGQQVTLSCSPISGHRSVSWYQQTPGQGLQFLFEYFSETQRNKGNFPGRFSGRQFSNSRSEMNVSTLELGDSALYLCASSYGRGGNTEAFFGQGTRLTVV.

At least ten counts were recorded for this clonotype. The V gene is TRBV10-3, the J gene TRBJ2-5; D gene ambiguous. The V gene's germline CDR1 is ENHRY and CDR2 SYGVKD. V was trimmed by 3 bases and J by 4 bases, leaving 0 bases between them. The CDR3 covers 10 residues. In nucleotides, the CDR3 is TGTGCCATCAGTGAAGAGACCCAGTACTTC. Translated, it gives CAISEETQYF.

This clonotype was seen ten or more times. This sequence joins TRBV20-1 and TRBJ2-7, with a weak D call TRBD1 (5 bases). Germline V gives CDR1 DFQATT, CDR2 SNEGSKA (reference sequence). The CDR3 is made up of 11 amino acids. Trimming left V 7 bases short and J 0 bases short, with 7 bases between. CDR3 residues: CSGQSSYEQYF. The CDR3, as DNA: TGCAGTGGACAGAGCTCCTACGAGCAGTACTTC.

This clonotype turned up a few times. The chain is built from TRBV13 and TRBJ2-3; no clear D. Trimming removed 5 bases from V and 0 bases from J, with 21 bases in between. Germline V CDR1 and CDR2: PRHDT, FYEKMQ (reference sequence). The CDR3 has 18 amino acids. CDR3 protein: CASSQVGLFPTSTDTQYF. In DNA form, the CDR3 reads TGTGCCAGCAGCCAGGTGGGGTTGTTCCCCACTAGCACAGATACGCAGTATTTT.

The table lists this clonotype with many counts. The genes are TRBV30 and TRBJ1-6, with a weak D call TRBD1 (5 bases). V lost 1 base to trimming and J lost 11 bases, with 15 bases between them. CDR1 and CDR2 from the germline V gene are GTSNPN and SVGIG (reference sequence). The length of the CDR3 is 14 residues. The CDR3 region has the DNA TGTGCCTGGAGTGGATACGAGACAGTCGCACCCCTCCACTTT. Residues: CAWSGYETVAPLHF.

This clonotype was detected many times. V and J are TRBV10-3 and TRBJ2-1; D perhaps matches TRBD2 (5 bases). V lost 4 bases and J lost 2, with 12 bases in between. The CDR3 extends over 15 amino acids. Germline V gene sequence: CDR1 ENHRY, CDR2 SYGVKD. The CDR3 region has the DNA TGTGCCATCAGTGCGGGTGGGAGTGCCTACAATGAGCAGTTCTTC. This gives the protein CAISAGGSAYNEQFF.

This clonotype was counted many times. V gene TRBV20-1 combines with J gene TRBJ2-7; 12 bases fit TRBD2. Trimming took 7 bases from V and 3 from J; bases not matched to a gene: 7. The CDR3 runs 14 residues. Germline V gene data show CDR1 as DFQATT and CDR2 as SNEGSKA (reference sequence). The CDR3 DNA follows: TGCAGTGTCACTAGCGGGAGGCTTGTCTACGAGCAGTACTTC. Its translation is CSVTSGRLVYEQYF.